The next 28 T cell receptor beta chains were all read from a single sample in a study of shared clonotypes between healthy human individuals. Assay used: immunoSEQ multiplex PCR; TCRdb lists only in-frame clones, some missing. The table records roughly 1.4 million clones, around 98.5% of them present only once. The sequenced sample was naive CD4+ T cells sorted from blood. Subset defined: CD45RA+ positively selected. These receptors came from a young man in good health.

V is TRBV9 and J is TRBJ2-5; D may correspond to TRBD1 or TRBD2 (5 bases each). The CDR3 spans 16 residues. Deletions cut 4 bases from V and 5 bases from J, with 21 bases between. Germline V CDR1 and CDR2: SGDLS, YYNGEE. The CDR3 nucleotides are TGTGCCAGCAGCCCGGGGACCCGCAGTCTGACGGAGACCCAGTACTTC. Residues: CASSPGTRSLTETQYF.

The rearrangement links TRBV5-4 to TRBJ2-3; 14 bases fit TRBD2. The CDR3 is 19 amino acids. Germline V lookup: CDR1 SGHNT, CDR2 YYREEE (reference sequence). J lost 1 base, V lost 0 bases, and 7 bases had no gene match. CDR3 amino acids: CASSLGPGLAGVGTDTQYF. The CDR3 region has the DNA TGTGCCAGCAGCTTGGGACCGGGACTAGCGGGAGTTGGCACAGATACGCAGTATTTT.

The J gene is TRBJ2-2, the V gene TRBV12-5; TRBD1 agrees at 8 bases. V shed 5 bases, J shed 6 bases, and the junction held 8 bases outside the gene matches. The CDR3 spans 15 residues. Germline loops: CDR1 LGHNT, CDR2 FRNRAP. The CDR3 DNA reads as TGTGCTAGTGGTCTTTGGACAGGGTTCGCCGGGGAGCTGTTTTTT. This gives the protein CASGLWTGFAGELFF.

The rearrangement uses TRBV6-1 and TRBJ1-5; D is possibly TRBD1 (5 bases). CDR1 and CDR2 (germline): MNHNS, SASEGT. This CDR3 has 13 amino acids. V was shortened by 3 bases and J by 6 bases, with 9 bases between the two germline ends. The DNA for the CDR3 is TGTGCCAGCAGTGACAGGGTACGTCAGCCCCAGCATTTT. It encodes CASSDRVRQPQHF.

The rearrangement joins TRBV5-1 to TRBJ2-3, with D possibly matching TRBD1 (6 bases). From germline, CDR1 is SGHRS and CDR2 YFSETQ. The ends were cut back, 4 bases at V and 3 bases at J, with 9 bases in the middle. CDR3 length equals 13 residues. The CDR3 DNA follows: TGCGCCAGCAGCCAGGGGATTACAGATACGCAGTATTTT. Protein sequence: CASSQGITDTQYF.

This sequence joins TRBV5-1 and TRBJ2-3; TRBD2 aligns across 15 bases. V dropped 4 bases and J dropped 1; count of bases not matched to a gene: 10. Germline lookup yields CDR1 SGHRS and CDR2 YFSETQ. There are 19 residues in the CDR3. Written as DNA, the CDR3 is TGCGCCAGCAGCGCCGGACTAGCGGGAGGGGGTGTCGGCACAGATACGCAGTATTTT. It encodes CASSAGLAGGGVGTDTQYF. Full variable domain (missing parts from reference TRBV5-1 and TRBJ2-3): KAGVTQTPRYLIKTRGQQVTLSCSPISGHRSVSWYQQTPGQGLQFLFEYFSETQRNKGNFPGRFSGRQFSNSRSEMNVSTLELGDSALYLCASSAGLAGGGVGTDTQYFGPGTRLTVL.

The chain recombines TRBV29-1 with TRBJ2-7; D is unresolved. Germline lookup yields CDR1 SQVTM and CDR2 ANQGSEA. The germline V and J ends were trimmed by 8 bases and 5 bases, with 10 bases remaining between them. CDR3 length equals 10 residues. CDR3 coding DNA: TGCAGCCCCCCATGGAACGAGCAGTACTTC. Residues: CSPPWNEQYF.

This clone was recorded only once. The CDR3, as DNA: TGTGCCAGCTCCTTTCGAGGGGGTATAAACACCGGGGAGCTGTTTTTT. This gives the protein CASSFRGGINTGELFF. The chain joins TRBV5-4 to TRBJ2-2, with D possibly matching TRBD1 (6 bases). Germline loops: CDR1 SGHNT, CDR2 YYREEE (reference sequence). The CDR3 length is 16 residues. V lost 7 bases and J lost 2, with 18 bases in between.

The V and J genes are TRBV5-1 and TRBJ2-1, with TRBD2 identical over 11 bases. V dropped 3 bases and J dropped 8; count of bases not matched to a gene: 4. Germline CDR1 and CDR2: SGHRS and YFSETQ. CDR3 length equals 14 residues. Written as DNA, the CDR3 is TGCGCCAGCAGCTATAGCGGGAGGGCCGATGAGCAGTTCTTC. Translated: CASSYSGRADEQFF. Full variable domain (remainder filled in from reference TRBV5-1 and TRBJ2-1): KAGVTQTPRYLIKTRGQQVTLSCSPISGHRSVSWYQQTPGQGLQFLFEYFSETQRNKGNFPGRFSGRQFSNSRSEMNVSTLELGDSALYLCASSYSGRADEQFFGPGTRLTVL.

With regard to this clone: Distinct nucleotide sequences in the sample also encode this CDR3. As DNA, the CDR3 is TGTGCCAGCAGCTTAGGGGGAGGGCCCTCCTACGAGCAGTACTTC. Its translation: CASSLGGGPSYEQYF. The rearrangement joins TRBV28 to TRBJ2-7; tentatively, D is TRBD2 (7 bases). V lost 6 bases and J lost 0, with 15 bases in between. Germline V gene lookup returns CDR1 MDHEN and CDR2 SYDVKM. This CDR3 contains 15 residues.

On this clone itself: Other DNA sequences of this sample code for an identical CDR3. This chain uses TRBV28 with TRBJ2-3; D gene unclear. CDR3 length: 12 amino acids. Per germline, CDR1 MDHEN and CDR2 SYDVKM. With 6 bases removed from V and 1 base from J, the gap between germline ends came to 5 bases. The CDR3 loop is CASSRGTDTQYF. The CDR3 nucleotides are TGTGCCAGCAGCCGCGGCACAGATACGCAGTATTTT.

The rearrangement uses TRBV18 and TRBJ2-5; 8 bases are shared with TRBD2. The V and J ends lost 2 bases and 4 bases, in that order; junction bases with no gene match: 12. The CDR3 covers 17 residues. Germline V gene lookup returns CDR1 KGHSH and CDR2 LQKENI. The CDR3 loop is CASSPVSPGGPLETQYF. The CDR3 DNA is TGTGCCAGCTCACCAGTCTCGCCGGGAGGGCCGCTAGAGACCCAGTACTTC.

The V call is TRBV5-4, the J call TRBJ1-1; the D gene is possibly TRBD1 (5 bases). The V gene lost 3 bases and the J gene lost 6 bases, with 15 bases spanning the gap. This CDR3 comprises 14 residues. CDR1 and CDR2 (germline): SGHNT, YYREEE (reference sequence). The CDR3 nucleotides are TGTGCCAGCAGCTCGGGACCTGCGCGGGCTGAAGCTTTCTTT. Protein product: CASSSGPARAEAFF.

The chain combines TRBV18 with TRBJ1-2, with TRBD1 identical over 12 bases. The CDR3 sequence is 16 residues long. Germline CDR1 reads KGHSH; CDR2 reads LQKENI. V dropped 2 bases and J dropped 2; count of bases not matched to a gene: 3. Here the CDR3 reads CASSPMGTGGNYGYTF. The CDR3 DNA follows: TGTGCCAGCTCACCAATGGGGACAGGGGGCAACTATGGCTACACCTTC.

This chain connects TRBV6-5 to TRBJ1-1; a weak D match, TRBD1 (5 bases). The germline V and J ends were trimmed by 2 bases and 7 bases, with 14 bases remaining between them. Germline V gene sequence: CDR1 MNHEY, CDR2 SVGAGI. This CDR3 is 14 amino acids long. CDR3 bases: TGTGCCAGCAGTTACGTCGGGGCTACCGTTGAAGCTTTCTTT. Protein: CASSYVGATVEAFF.

J is TRBJ2-2 and V is TRBV6-1; TRBD2 matches 7 bases. Per germline, CDR1 MNHNS and CDR2 SASEGT. The V and J ends lost 1 base and 1 base, in that order; junction bases with no gene match: 3. The length of the CDR3 is 16 residues. Here the CDR3 reads CASSEVPSGNTGELFF. Here the CDR3 DNA reads TGTGCCAGCAGTGAAGTCCCTAGCGGGAACACCGGGGAGCTGTTTTTT.

The chain carries TRBV28 and TRBJ2-3, with 9 bases aligning to TRBD1. This CDR3 is 17 amino acids long. V shed 6 bases and J 2 bases; nucleotides not matched to a gene: 12. From germline, CDR1 is MDHEN and CDR2 SYDVKM. CDR3: CASSPGTGLGVTDTQYF. The CDR3 DNA reads as TGTGCCAGCAGCCCCGGGACAGGGCTAGGGGTCACAGATACGCAGTATTTT. The full variable domain, with the rest looked up from reference TRBV28 and TRBJ2-3, is DVKVTQSSRYLVKRTGEKVFLECVQDMDHENMFWYRQDPGLGLRLIYFSYDVKMKEKGDIPEGYSVSREKKERFSLILESASTNQTSMYLCASSPGTGLGVTDTQYFGPGTRLTVL.

The genes are TRBV30 and TRBJ2-5, with 7 bases matching TRBD2. The CDR3 is made up of 15 amino acids. The V gene end was trimmed by 5 bases and the J gene end by 3 bases; junction bases not matched to a gene: 12. Germline V gives CDR1 GTSNPN, CDR2 SVGIG (reference sequence). As DNA, the CDR3 is TGTGCCTGGGCCGTCGATTTTGGGGGGGAAGAGACCCAGTACTTC. Translated, it gives CAWAVDFGGEETQYF.

This clone was detected only once. The chain recombines TRBV11-2 with TRBJ2-7, with D hard to call. The CDR3 loop spans 15 amino acids. The V end lost 1 base, the J end lost 4 bases, and 14 bases lay between the germline ends. CDR1 is SGHAT, CDR2 FQNNGV, per germline. CDR3 sequence reads: CASSLAPHPFYEQYF. The CDR3 DNA reads as TGTGCCAGCAGCTTAGCCCCACACCCTTTTTACGAGCAGTACTTC.

The chain uses TRBV5-1 and TRBJ2-6; D remains ambiguous. Trimming stripped 9 bases from V and 2 bases from J, with 9 bases between. CDR1 is SGHRS, CDR2 YFSETQ, per germline. This CDR3 contains 13 residues. The CDR3: CATTEPGANVLTF. In DNA form, the CDR3 reads TGCGCCACCACCGAGCCTGGGGCCAACGTCCTGACTTTC.

The V and J genes are TRBV6-1 and TRBJ1-5, with unresolved D. Per the germline V gene, CDR1 is MNHNS and CDR2 is SASEGT. V shed 5 bases and J shed 6 bases, with 14 bases lying between them. This CDR3 is 14 amino acids long. As DNA, the CDR3 is TGTGCCAGCAGTAGGACCGAGGACGGTCAGCCCCAGCATTTT. Translated, it gives CASSRTEDGQPQHF.

The chain links TRBV9 to TRBJ1-5; a possible D gene is TRBD1 (6 bases). The CDR3 totals 17 residues. From germline, CDR1 is SGDLS and CDR2 YYNGEE. The V and J ends lost 2 bases and 4 bases respectively, with 19 bases between them. Here the CDR3 DNA reads TGTGCCAGCAGCGTCTCGGACAGACATAATAAGAATCAGCCCCAGCATTTT. It specifies CASSVSDRHNKNQPQHF.

V is TRBV9 and J is TRBJ1-1; D gene unclear. Trimming pared 0 bases from V and 7 bases from J, leaving 13 bases between. The CDR3 spans 14 residues. In germline, CDR1 is SGDLS, CDR2 YYNGEE. DNA for the CDR3: TGTGCCAGCAGCGTAGGAGGTCGGCCGGGTGAAGCTTTCTTT. The encoded protein is CASSVGGRPGEAFF.

The rearrangement uses TRBV27 and TRBJ2-1, with TRBD1 identical over 12 bases. CDR1 and CDR2 (germline): MNHEY, SMNVEV (reference sequence). Trimming took 8 bases from V and 0 from J; bases not matched to a gene: 14. The CDR3 has 19 amino acids. CDR3 nucleotides: TGTGCCAGCGGGTTGGGACAGGGGGCTAGCGGGAGCTCCTACAATGAGCAGTTCTTC. This gives the protein CASGLGQGASGSSYNEQFF.

Concerning this clone itself: This specimen includes other DNA sequences encoding the same CDR3. The chain is built from TRBV28 and TRBJ1-5; TRBD1 agrees at 8 bases. Germline V CDR1 and CDR2: MDHEN, SYDVKM. The V and J ends lost 5 bases and 0 bases, in that order; junction bases with no gene match: 6. This CDR3 spans 16 amino acids. As DNA, the CDR3 is TGTGCCAGCAGTCCTCGGACAGGGTCTAGCAATCAGCCCCAGCATTTT. Translation: CASSPRTGSSNQPQHF.

The CDR3 loop reads CASSPTSGYEQYF. The CDR3 DNA reads TGTGCCAGCAGCCCCACTAGCGGGTACGAGCAGTACTTC. The J gene is TRBJ2-7, the V gene TRBV28; TRBD2 matches at 9 bases. This CDR3 is 13 amino acids long. The J segment lost 4 bases and the V segment lost 6 bases, leaving 4 bases of the junction unmatched. CDR1 is MDHEN and CDR2 is SYDVKM in the germline V gene.

This rearrangement joins TRBV28 to TRBJ1-2; D possibly corresponds to TRBD1 (5 bases). Trimming pared 5 bases from V and 2 bases from J, leaving 18 bases between. Germline values: CDR1 MDHEN, CDR2 SYDVKM. This CDR3 has 16 residues. The CDR3 coding sequence is TGTGCCAGCAGTCCTGGGGCAGCACTAAGGAACTATGGCTACACCTTC. Translated, it gives CASSPGAALRNYGYTF.

The rearrangement links TRBV7-6 to TRBJ2-7; TRBD2 matches 7 bases. The CDR3 runs 14 residues. Germline loops: CDR1 SGHVS, CDR2 FNYEAQ. V lost 5 bases and J lost 5; bases outside the gene matches: 9. The CDR3 region is CASSKVGGWDEQYF. The CDR3 DNA follows: TGTGCCAGCAGCAAAGTGGGAGGGTGGGACGAGCAGTACTTC. The full variable domain, its missing parts supplied by reference TRBV7-6 and TRBJ2-7, is GAGVSQSPRYKVTKRGQDVALRCDPISGHVSLYWYRQALGQGPEFLTYFNYEAQQDKSGLPNDRFSAERPEGSISTLTIQRTEQRDSAMYRCASSKVGGWDEQYFGPGTRLTVT.